This TCR beta chain was sequenced in a study of breast tumors, draining lymph nodes, adjacent tissues. Study conclusions and caveats: Data only fit, rather than demonstrated, lymph node origin of most tumor T cells. Data fit most tumor T cells coming from lymph node, expanding in tumor. Luminal-like breast cancer showed significantly higher tumor–nontumor repertoire similarity than basal-like. Compared with lymph nodes, tumors were less diverse; compared with nontumor tissue, more.

Germline V gene sequence: CDR1 SGHRS, CDR2 YFSETQ. With 3 bases clipped from V and 6 bases from J, the junction kept 11 bases outside the gene matches. The CDR3 has 15 residues. Details on this clonotype: Its cognate antigen is unknown.

The lymph nodes were axillary draining lymph nodes from breast cancer patients. Using its own MiXCR run on the multiplex PCR reads, TCRdb lists one record per CDR3 protein. This sample carries around 290,000 distinct CDR3 sequences, roughly 31% of them seen once, and the ten largest clones take over 0.95%. The J gene is TRBJ1-1, the V gene TRBV5-1; 7 bases are a match to TRBD1. The clonotype was recovered from a female donor with breast cancer. Some clones in this sample may be carry-over from other donors' samples. The material sequenced was axillary lymph node tissue. Here the CDR3 DNA reads TGCGCCAGCAGCTGGCGTCAGGGGGAGGGGGCTGAAGCTTTCTTT. Its translation is CASSWRQGEGAEAFF.